What follows is one T cell receptor beta chain and its context. Its target is unknown. This record comes from a study of T cell responses to AZD1222 COVID-19 vaccine. The table came from immunoSEQ multiplex PCR; TCRdb's copy has only in-frame clones and leaves some out. This sample yields about 150,000 clones, of which about nine tenths are seen a single time; about 3% belongs to the top ten. This CDR3 is built from 13 residues. The germline V and J ends were trimmed by 7 bases and 0 bases, with 7 bases remaining between them. The germline CDR1 and CDR2 sequences are ENHRY and SYGVKD. Broader study findings: Two AZD1222 administrations were followed by greater Spike-specific TCR breadth and depth. No day 14 peak samples; only post-peak repertoires were characterized. Reportedly, close to half of spike-specific TCRs are directed against unmutated variant regions.

The sequence was collected from an adult in good health. The chain employs TRBV10-3 and TRBJ1-5; D unresolved. The starting material was peripheral blood, obtained on day 0 of MenACWY control vaccination. CDR3 protein: CAITSNSNQPQHF. CDR3 DNA sequence: TGTGCCATCACCTCGAATAGCAATCAGCCCCAGCATTTT.